This TCR beta chain appears in the sequencing data of a study of T cell responses to AZD1222 COVID-19 vaccine. The study's findings and limits: Spike-spanning, vaccine-associated CD4 TCRs were dominant at 160-218 and 743-854.

Points on this clone: Its antigen is not identified.

Assay used: immunoSEQ multiplex PCR; TCRdb lists only in-frame clones, some missing. The sample carries 150,000 to 250,000 clones, about 89% recorded once. The TCR comes from an adult who received the AZD1222 COVID-19 vaccine. Material: peripheral blood, obtained 28 days after the second AZD1222 dose.

The CDR3 region is CASRGPSSYNEQFF. The CDR3 DNA reads as TGTGCCAGCAGAGGACCAAGCTCCTACAATGAGCAGTTCTTC. The rearrangement uses TRBV27 and TRBJ2-1; no clear D gene. Germline CDR1 and CDR2: MNHEY and SMNVEV (reference sequence). V was cut by 6 bases and J by 0 bases, with 9 bases left in between. The CDR3 sequence is 14 residues long.